Shown below are 9 T cell receptor beta chains from a single sample sequenced in a study of blood T cell repertoires in COVID-19. Sequencing used immunoSEQ multiplex PCR; TCRdb keeps in-frame clones, though not all of them. This table has 200,000 to 250,000 clones, around 90% appearing once. The material sequenced was peripheral blood. The receptors stem from a man younger than 40 with COVID-19, enrolled during active disease.

This clone was found once. This rearrangement joins TRBV2 to TRBJ1-2; a possible D gene is TRBD1 (5 bases). This CDR3 region has 14 residues. Germline CDR1 and CDR2: SNHLY and FYNNEI. The V and J ends lost 7 bases and 3 bases respectively, with 15 bases between them. The chain's CDR3 is CASTDKTAYYGYTF. The CDR3 coding sequence is TGTGCCAGCACCGATAAGACAGCCTACTATGGCTACACCTTC.

The CDR3 region has the DNA TGCAGCGCTCAGACAGATAACTATGGCTACACCTTC. Residues: CSAQTDNYGYTF. This sequence joins TRBV29-1 and TRBJ1-2; the D gene is possibly TRBD1 (5 bases). The CDR3 length is 12 residues. V lost 7 bases and J 1 base, leaving 10 bases between the germline ends. Germline V gene data show CDR1 as SQVTM and CDR2 as ANQGSEA.

Comment on this clone: Other nucleotide sequences in the sample specify the same CDR3. The V gene is TRBV6-1, the J gene TRBJ1-5; D is possibly TRBD1 (5 bases). The CDR3 runs 14 residues. The V gene's germline CDR1 is MNHNS and CDR2 SASEGT. V lost 0 bases and J lost 5, with 8 bases in between. DNA for the CDR3: TGTGCCAGCAGTGAAGCGGGGGGGGATCAGCCCCAGCATTTT. The encoded protein is CASSEAGGDQPQHF.

Concerning this clone itself: An end of the junction differs from the germline gene, which may be a read error. Here the CDR3 reads CRASNQPQHF. The CDR3 DNA sequence: TGCAGGGCGAGCAATCAGCCCCAGCATTTT. The chain employs TRBV5-6 and TRBJ1-5; TRBD1 is a possible D gene (5 bases). Germline assignment: CDR1 SGHDT and CDR2 YYEEEE. This CDR3 spans 10 amino acids. Based on the CDR3 plus reference TRBV5-6 and TRBJ1-5, the full variable domain is DAGVTQSPTHLIKTRGQQVTLRCSPKSGHDTVSWYQQALGQGPQFIFQYYEEEERQRGNFPDRFSGHQFPNYSSELNVNALLLGDSALYLCRASNQPQHFGDGTRLSIL.

In regard to this clone: Other DNA sequences in the same sample also yield this CDR3. J is TRBJ1-2 and V is TRBV6-5; maybe TRBD1 (6 bases). The CDR3 is 13 amino acids. Trimming took off 6 bases at V and 1 base at J, with 9 bases between the two ends. Germline V CDR1 and CDR2: MNHEY, SVGAGI. This CDR3 reads CASRRQDNYGYTF. The CDR3 region has the DNA TGTGCCAGCAGGAGACAGGATAACTATGGCTACACCTTC.

This chain joins TRBV27 and TRBJ1-6, with TRBD1 matching over 8 bases. In germline, CDR1 is MNHEY, CDR2 SMNVEV (reference sequence). The CDR3 covers 17 residues. The J segment lost 6 bases and the V segment lost 4 bases, leaving 11 bases of the junction unmatched. CDR3 sequence: CASSSFQDRDLNSPLHF. The CDR3 coding sequence is TGTGCCAGCAGTTCATTCCAGGACAGGGATCTTAATTCACCCCTCCACTTT.

The V and J genes are TRBV9 and TRBJ2-3; possibly TRBD1 for D (6 bases). Trimming stripped 1 base from V and 4 bases from J, with 7 bases between. The CDR3 consists of 13 residues. Germline assignment: CDR1 SGDLS and CDR2 YYNGEE. The chain's CDR3 is CASSVTGPDTQYF. CDR3 bases: TGTGCCAGCAGCGTAACAGGGCCAGATACGCAGTATTTT.

This sequence joins TRBV5-1 and TRBJ1-4; TRBD1 matches at 8 bases. The ends lost 3 bases at V and 6 bases at J; junction bases unmatched: 4. Germline V gives CDR1 SGHRS, CDR2 YFSETQ. The CDR3 is 14 residues long. CDR3 amino acids: CASSYQGADEKLFF. The CDR3 nucleotides read TGCGCCAGCAGCTATCAGGGGGCGGATGAAAAACTGTTTTTT.

The table lists this clone with a count of one. The chain recombines TRBV11-2 with TRBJ2-5; 8 bases map to TRBD2. The germline gives CDR1 SGHAT, CDR2 FQNNGV. The CDR3 length is 14 residues. V gave up 4 bases and J gave up 5 bases; unmatched junction bases: 6. The CDR3, as DNA: TGTGCCAGCAGCTACGGCGGGGGGAGCGAGACCCAGTACTTC. It is translated as CASSYGGGSETQYF.